The 8 T cell receptor beta chains reported below all come from one sample, sequenced in a study of blood T cells in healthy people across ages (dated by TCRdb to about 2015). The library relied on 5' RACE. The instrument given in TCRdb is Illumina HiSeq 2500. A second PCR of roughly 6 to 11 cycles was run with a J-beta primer mix and a sample-barcoded 5' primer. TCRdb trimmed the raw reads at Q25, called clones with MiXCR and kept productive beta chains. All rows with the same CDR3 protein become a single entry with the most common DNA and genes. In all, the sample holds 700,000 to 850,000 distinct CDR3 sequences, and about 36% of those were seen once. The ten largest clones represent around 13% of the sample. Sequencing input: blood. Receptor source: a man between 18 and 29 years old in good health.

The chain combines TRBV3-1 with TRBJ2-3, with TRBD2 matching over 9 bases. The CDR3 totals 16 residues. Germline CDR1 LGHDT, CDR2 YNNKEL (reference sequence). The V segment lost 2 bases and the J segment 6 bases; nucleotides outside the gene matches: 9. CDR3 loop: CASSQPPGLAGDTQYF. CDR3 DNA sequence: TGTGCCAGCAGCCAACCGCCGGGACTAGCAGGGGATACGCAGTATTTT.

This clonotype was recorded a few times. The rearrangement joins TRBV7-8 to TRBJ2-1, with TRBD1 matching 9 bases. Trimming cost V 3 bases and J 7 bases; bases outside gene matches: 7. The CDR3 sequence is 15 residues long. Looked up from germline, CDR1 is SGHVS and CDR2 is FQNEAQ. CDR3 DNA sequence: TGTGCCAGCAGCTTTACAGAGACAGGGGGGAATGAGCAGTTCTTC. Translation gives CASSFTETGGNEQFF. Full variable domain (remainder filled in from reference TRBV7-8 and TRBJ2-1): GAGVSQSPRYKVAKRGQDVALRCDPISGHVSLFWYQQALGQGPEFLTYFQNEAQLDKSGLPSDRFFAERPEGSVSTLKIQRTQQEDSAVYLCASSFTETGGNEQFFGPGTRLTVL.

CDR3 in amino acids: CATSREGGYGYTF. The CDR3 DNA follows: TGTGCCACCAGCAGAGAGGGGGGCTATGGCTACACCTTC. The chain combines TRBV15 with TRBJ1-2; TRBD1 is a possible D gene (5 bases). Germline CDR1 reads LNHNV; CDR2 reads YYDKDF (reference sequence). This CDR3 region has 13 residues. The V end lost 0 bases, the J end lost 4 bases, and 6 bases lay between the germline ends. Supplemented by reference TRBV15 and TRBJ1-2, the full variable domain reads DAMVIQNPRYQVTQFGKPVTLSCSQTLNHNVMYWYQQKSSQAPKLLFHYYDKDFNNEADTPDNFQSRRPNTSFCFLDIRSPGLGDTAMYLCATSREGGYGYTFGSGTRLTVV.

The chain couples TRBV20-1 to TRBJ2-4; TRBD1 agrees at 8 bases. The closer fit of TRBJ2-7 to the DNA end suggests the J call may be wrong. The CDR3 loop spans 14 amino acids. The germline V gene has CDR1 DFQATT and CDR2 SNEGSKA (reference sequence). In DNA, the CDR3 is TGCAGTGCTCCCGATCTGGCAGGGGGCAGCGAGCAGTACTTC. Translating gives CSAPDLAGGSEQYF.

DNA of the CDR3: TGTGCCTGGAGTAAGGATAACTCCTACGAGCAGTACTTC. As protein: CAWSKDNSYEQYF. J is TRBJ2-7 and V is TRBV30; D is unresolved. The CDR3 extends over 13 amino acids. Looked up from germline, CDR1 is GTSNPN and CDR2 is SVGIG (reference sequence). V lost 2 bases to trimming and J lost 0 bases, with 8 bases between them.

On this clonotype: One end of the junction does not line up with germline, which may come from a read error. The chain has TRBV7-2 and TRBJ2-7; D possibly uses TRBD1 or TRBD2 (5 bases each). The CDR3 has 16 residues. Germline CDR1 reads SGHTA; CDR2 reads FQGNSA. The CDR3: CASSFRQGDDPYEKYF. The CDR3 region has the DNA TGTGCCAGCAGCTTCCGGCAGGGAGACGACCCCTACGAGAAGTACTTC.

The V and J genes are TRBV4-1 and TRBJ2-1; D not certain. Germline V lookup: CDR1 MGHRA, CDR2 YSYEKL. CDR3 length equals 13 residues. V was trimmed by 1 base and J by 5 bases, leaving 6 bases between them. Written as DNA, the CDR3 is TGCGCCAGCAGCCAAGTTACCAACAATGAGCAGTTCTTC. Translating it yields CASSQVTNNEQFF.

In regard to this clonotype: This sequence may be a read error, since a much larger clone differs from it by one base. The V call is TRBV12-3 or TRBV12-4, the J call TRBJ2-3, with a possible D match to TRBD1 (5 bases). The CDR3 contains 15 residues. CDR3 nucleotide sequence: TGTGCCAGCAGTCCCGCCCGCGTCGAGACAGATACGCGGTATTTT. Its protein is CASSPARVETDTRYF.